The rows below give T cell receptor beta chains drawn from one sample of a study of T cells after yellow fever vaccination. TCRdb processed the 5' RACE reads anew with MiXCR; each CDR3 protein has one entry. The repertoire has about 340,000 distinct CDR3 sequences, roughly 9.4% of them found once; the top ten carry about a sixth. Source: PBMCs, taken on the day of the first yellow fever vaccination. The receptor set was obtained from a man aged 18-30 years who received the YFV17D yellow fever vaccine. CDR3s include the opening cysteine and the closing phenylalanine or tryptophan. The D gene is left open where the match is weak. Only part of the rows carry a size: once, few, many, or a class if the clone is expanded.

clone_size: NA; d_call: TRBD2; j_call: TRBJ2-3; v_call: TRBV20-1; cdr3_nt: TGCAGTGCTAGAGATTTTCTAGCGGATAGCACAGATACGCAGTATTTT; cdr3_aa: CSARDFLADSTDTQYF
clone_size: NA; d_call: NA; j_call: TRBJ1-1; v_call: TRBV12-3/TRBV12-4; cdr3_nt: TGTGCCAGCAGATCGGGCCGCAGGGGGAACACTGAAGCTTTCTTT; cdr3_aa: CASRSGRRGNTEAFF
clone_size: few; d_call: NA; j_call: TRBJ2-2; v_call: TRBV18; cdr3_nt: TGTGCCAGCTCAAAGACGGGATACACCGGGGAGCTGTTTTTT; cdr3_aa: CASSKTGYTGELFF
clone_size: NA; d_call: NA; j_call: TRBJ1-6; v_call: TRBV24-1; cdr3_nt: TGTGCCACCAGTGATCCTGGACCCCATAATTCACCCCTCCACTTT; cdr3_aa: CATSDPGPHNSPLHF
clone_size: few; d_call: NA; j_call: TRBJ1-1; v_call: TRBV5-1; cdr3_nt: TGCGCCAGCATTGACTCCCCGGGCACTGAAGCTTTCTTT; cdr3_aa: CASIDSPGTEAFF
clone_size: NA; d_call: NA; j_call: TRBJ2-5; v_call: TRBV27; cdr3_nt: TGTGCCAGCAGTCCCTACGCCACTCGCGGGGAGACCCAGTACTTC; cdr3_aa: CASSPYATRGETQYF
clone_size: few; d_call: TRBD1; j_call: TRBJ2-3; v_call: TRBV29-1; cdr3_nt: TGCAGCGTAAAGACAGGGAGAGTCCCAGATACGCAGTATTTT; cdr3_aa: CSVKTGRVPDTQYF
clone_size: NA; d_call: NA; j_call: TRBJ1-5; v_call: TRBV6-4; cdr3_nt: TGTGCCAGCAGTGACTCATGGTTAGCGGACACCGATCAGCCCCAGCATTTT; cdr3_aa: CASSDSWLADTDQPQHF
clone_size: few; d_call: TRBD1; j_call: TRBJ1-1; v_call: TRBV27; cdr3_nt: TGTGCCAGCAGTTTGGGACAGGGGTTGAACACTGAAGCTTTCTTT; cdr3_aa: CASSLGQGLNTEAFF
clone_size: NA; d_call: TRBD1; j_call: TRBJ2-3; v_call: TRBV24-1; cdr3_nt: TGTGCCACCAGTGATTTCGGACAGGGATTCACAGATACGCAGTATTTT; cdr3_aa: CATSDFGQGFTDTQYF
clone_size: many; d_call: TRBD1; j_call: TRBJ1-6; v_call: TRBV3-1; cdr3_nt: TGTGCCAGCAGCCAACGGGACAGGGGGCATTCACCCCTCCACTTT; cdr3_aa: CASSQRDRGHSPLHF
clone_size: NA; d_call: TRBD1; j_call: TRBJ1-6; v_call: TRBV19; cdr3_nt: TGTGCCACCCGAGCTACAGGGGGCCAGAATAATTCACCCCTCCACTTT; cdr3_aa: CATRATGGQNNSPLHF
clone_size: few; d_call: TRBD1; j_call: TRBJ2-7; v_call: TRBV6-2/TRBV6-3; cdr3_nt: TGTGCCAGCAGTACCAGGACAGGGGGCTACGAGCAGTACTTC; cdr3_aa: CASSTRTGGYEQYF
clone_size: few; d_call: TRBD2; j_call: TRBJ2-4; v_call: TRBV4-1; cdr3_nt: TGCGCCAGCAGCCAAGTCATCGGGGGGTTGATAGCCAAAAACATTCAGTACTTC; cdr3_aa: CASSQVIGGLIAKNIQYF